This is a list of T cell receptor beta chains from one sample in a study of immune heterogeneity within non-small cell lung tumors. Via MiXCR, TCRdb re-called the multiplex PCR reads, giving one row per CDR3 protein. The sample consists of some 15,000 distinct CDR3 sequences, about 30% of them appearing once. Sequenced sample: lung tumor tissue. These receptors all stem from a woman between 50 and 59 years old with non-small cell lung cancer. Each CDR3 is given with its conserved first and last residue. A D gene is named only where the DNA matches it firmly. Expanded clones are given a class, and other clones once, few, many or no size at all.

j_call	clone_size	d_call	v_call	cdr3_aa	cdr3_nt
TRBJ1-2	few	.	TRBV14	CASSQIGRVNLAGYTF	TGTGCCAGCAGCCAAATTGGGAGGGTAAATTTGGCTGGCTACACCTTC
TRBJ2-7	.	.	TRBV28	CASSLRGSSSYEQYF	TGTGCCAGCAGTTTACGGGGGTCAAGCTCCTACGAGCAGTACTTC
TRBJ1-5	medium-sized	.	TRBV20-1	CSARDLWELGNQPQHF	TGCAGTGCTAGAGATCTCTGGGAACTTGGCAATCAGCCCCAGCATTTT
TRBJ1-5	.	.	TRBV5-6	CASSLGPIPDQPQHF	TGTGCCAGCAGCTTGGGCCCGATCCCAGATCAGCCCCAGCATTTT
TRBJ1-3	.	.	TRBV20-1	CSAATPLGRGSGNTIYF	TGCAGTGCCGCGACCCCGCTGGGCAGGGGTTCTGGAAACACCATATATTTT
TRBJ2-3	many	.	TRBV9	CASSMLQEPTDTQYF	TGTGCCAGCAGCATGTTACAGGAGCCCACAGATACGCAGTATTTT
TRBJ2-7	few	TRBD2	TRBV5-1	CASSCGGGLSYEQYF	TGCGCCAGCAGCTGCGGGGGAGGCCTTTCCTACGAGCAGTACTTC
TRBJ2-2	.	.	TRBV19	CASSMSRDTENTGELFF	TGTGCCAGTAGTATGTCCCGGGACACCGAAAACACCGGGGAGCTGTTTTTT
TRBJ1-2	many	.	TRBV20-1	CSASTEIYGYTF	TGCAGTGCCTCGACAGAAATCTATGGCTACACCTTC
TRBJ2-2	once	.	TRBV20-1	CSARGGGNTGELFF	TGCAGTGCTAGAGGAGGGGGAAACACCGGGGAGCTGTTTTTT
TRBJ2-1	many	TRBD1	TRBV2	CASSEAWGQGNEQFF	TGTGCCAGCAGTGAAGCGTGGGGACAGGGGAATGAGCAGTTCTTC
TRBJ2-7	medium-sized	.	TRBV30	CAYSVGWGSYEQYF	TGTGCCTACTCCGTCGGTTGGGGCTCCTACGAGCAGTACTTC
TRBJ2-7	medium-sized	.	TRBV27	CASQRLLGYRSYEQYF	TGTGCCAGCCAAAGGTTACTGGGGTATCGATCCTACGAGCAGTACTTC
TRBJ2-7	few	.	TRBV24-1	CATSEGGPSYEQYF	TGTGCCACCAGTGAGGGTGGCCCGTCCTACGAGCAGTACTTC
TRBJ2-5	many	TRBD2	TRBV30	CAWSVGSGRALGETQYF	TGTGCCTGGAGTGTCGGTAGCGGGAGGGCCCTCGGAGAGACCCAGTACTTC
TRBJ2-7	few	.	TRBV20-1	CSAREPGPGYEQYF	TGCAGTGCTAGGGAGCCGGGACCTGGCTACGAGCAGTACTTC
TRBJ2-7	.	TRBD2	TRBV28	CASMRGSGSYEQYF	TGTGCCAGCATGCGTGGGAGCGGGAGCTACGAGCAGTACTTC
TRBJ2-2	many	.	TRBV14	CASSPSGRLIANTGELFF	TGTGCCAGCAGCCCTAGTGGGAGGCTCATCGCGAACACCGGGGAGCTGTTTTTT
TRBJ2-7	many	.	TRBV7-9	CASSFGGSYEQYF	TGTGCCAGCAGCTTCGGGGGCTCTTACGAGCAGTACTTC
TRBJ1-6	many	TRBD1	TRBV5-5	CASSPGGQSPLHF	TGTGCCAGCAGCCCAGGGGGACAGTCACCCCTCCACTTT
TRBJ2-7	.	.	TRBV6-1	CASSESGGTEQYF	TGTGCCAGCAGTGAATCTGGCGGAACTGAGCAGTACTTC
TRBJ2-7	once	TRBD1	TRBV2	CASLLGQGYTYEQYF	TGTGCCAGCCTGTTAGGACAGGGCTACACCTACGAGCAGTACTTC
TRBJ2-1	.	TRBD2	TRBV2	CASSPHTGGDNEQFF	TGTGCCAGCAGTCCCCATACGGGAGGGGATAATGAGCAGTTCTTC
TRBJ1-5	many	.	TRBV27	CASSSGENNQPQHF	TGTGCCAGCAGTTCCGGGGAGAACAATCAGCCCCAGCATTTT
TRBJ1-2	.	TRBD1	TRBV28	CVSSLSSDRANGYTF	TGTGTCAGCAGTTTATCCTCGGACAGGGCAAATGGCTACACCTTC
TRBJ2-7	many	TRBD1	TRBV18	CASSQLGQGAYEQYF	TGTGCCAGCTCGCAACTCGGACAGGGGGCGTACGAGCAGTACTTC
TRBJ2-4	.	TRBD1	TRBV5-8	CASSTYRGLAKNIQYF	TGTGCCAGCAGCACATACAGGGGGCTAGCCAAAAACATTCAGTACTTC
TRBJ2-1	.	TRBD2	TRBV6-5	CASSYSGTSGVYNEQFF	TGTGCCAGCAGTTACTCGGGGACTAGCGGGGTCTACAATGAGCAGTTCTTC
TRBJ1-1	many	.	TRBV7-9	CASSLVGGPSEAFF	TGTGCCAGCAGCTTAGTTGGCGGACCTTCTGAAGCTTTCTTT
TRBJ2-5	many	.	TRBV28	CASSRLWKTQYF	TGTGCCAGCAGTCGACTGTGGAAGACCCAGTACTTC
TRBJ2-7	.	.	TRBV29-1	CSPRHNRDHGLGYEQYF	TGCAGCCCGAGACACAACCGGGACCACGGGTTGGGCTACGAGCAGTACTTC